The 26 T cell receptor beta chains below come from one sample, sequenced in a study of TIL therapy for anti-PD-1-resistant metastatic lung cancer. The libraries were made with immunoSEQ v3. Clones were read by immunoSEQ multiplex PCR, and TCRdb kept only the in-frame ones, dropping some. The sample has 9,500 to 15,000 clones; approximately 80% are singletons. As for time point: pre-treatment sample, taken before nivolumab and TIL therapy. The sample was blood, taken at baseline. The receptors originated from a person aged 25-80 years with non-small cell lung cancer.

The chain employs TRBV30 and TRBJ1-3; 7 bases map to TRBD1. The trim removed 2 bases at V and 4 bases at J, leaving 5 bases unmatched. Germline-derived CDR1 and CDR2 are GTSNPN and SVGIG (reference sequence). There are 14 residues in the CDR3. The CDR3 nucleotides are TGTGCCTGGAGTTTTACAGGGGCCGGAAACACCATATATTTT. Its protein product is CAWSFTGAGNTIYF. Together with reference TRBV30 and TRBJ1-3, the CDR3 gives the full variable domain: SQTIHQWPATLVQPVGSPLSLECTVEGTSNPNLYWYRQAAGRGLQLLFYSVGIGQISSEVPQNLSASRPQDRQFILSSKKLLLSDSGFYLCAWSFTGAGNTIYFGEGSWLTVV.

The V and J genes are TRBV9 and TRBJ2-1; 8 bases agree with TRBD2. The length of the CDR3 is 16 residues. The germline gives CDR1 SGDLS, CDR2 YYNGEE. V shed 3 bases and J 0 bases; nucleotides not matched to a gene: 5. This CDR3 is CASSGLAGSSYNEQFF. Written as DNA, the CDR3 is TGTGCCAGCAGCGGGTTAGCGGGGTCCTCCTACAATGAGCAGTTCTTC.

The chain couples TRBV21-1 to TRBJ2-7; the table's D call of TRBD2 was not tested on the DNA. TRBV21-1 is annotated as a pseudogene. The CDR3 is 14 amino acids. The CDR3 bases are TGTGCCAGCAGCAATCGGACTAGCCGAAGGGAGCAGTACTTC. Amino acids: CASSNRTSRREQYF.

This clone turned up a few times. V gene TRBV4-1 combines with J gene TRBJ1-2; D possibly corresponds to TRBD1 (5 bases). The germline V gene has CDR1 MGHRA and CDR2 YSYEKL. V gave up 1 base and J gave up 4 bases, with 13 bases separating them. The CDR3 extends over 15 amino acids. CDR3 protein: CASSQVDSRGYGYTF. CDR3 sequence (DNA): TGCGCCAGCAGCCAAGTAGACAGTAGGGGCTATGGCTACACCTTC.

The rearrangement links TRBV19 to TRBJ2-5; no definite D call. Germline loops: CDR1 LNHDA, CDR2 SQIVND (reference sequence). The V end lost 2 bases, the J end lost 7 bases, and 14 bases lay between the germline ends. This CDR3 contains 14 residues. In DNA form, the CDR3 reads TGTGCCAGTAGTATAAGTGAACCCCCGGGGACCCAGTACTTC. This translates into CASSISEPPGTQYF.

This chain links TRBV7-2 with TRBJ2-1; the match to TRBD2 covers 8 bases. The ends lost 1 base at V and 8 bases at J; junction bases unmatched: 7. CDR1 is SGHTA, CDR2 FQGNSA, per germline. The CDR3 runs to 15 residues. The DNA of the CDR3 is TGTGCCAGCAGCTTAGTAATAGCGGGAAGCTATGAGCAGTTCTTC. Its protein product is CASSLVIAGSYEQFF.

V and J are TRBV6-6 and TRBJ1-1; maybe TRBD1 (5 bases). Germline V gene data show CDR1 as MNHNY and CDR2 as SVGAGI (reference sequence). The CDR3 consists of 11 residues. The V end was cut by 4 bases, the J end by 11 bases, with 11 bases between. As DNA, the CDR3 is TGTGCCAGCAGTTCACAGGAGTGGGCTTTCTTT. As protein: CASSSQEWAFF.

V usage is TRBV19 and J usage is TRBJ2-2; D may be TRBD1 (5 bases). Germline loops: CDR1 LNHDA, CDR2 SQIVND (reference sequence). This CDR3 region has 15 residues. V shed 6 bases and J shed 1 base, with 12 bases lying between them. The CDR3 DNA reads TGTGCCAGTAGCCAGGACACCATGAACACCGGGGAGCTGTTTTTT. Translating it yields CASSQDTMNTGELFF.

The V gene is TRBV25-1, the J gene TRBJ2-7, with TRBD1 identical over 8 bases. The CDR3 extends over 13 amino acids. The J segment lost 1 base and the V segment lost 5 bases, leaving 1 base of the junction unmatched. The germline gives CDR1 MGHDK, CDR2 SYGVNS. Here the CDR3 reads CASSRQGSYEQYF. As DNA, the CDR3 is TGTGCCAGCAGTAGACAGGGGTCCTACGAGCAGTACTTC.

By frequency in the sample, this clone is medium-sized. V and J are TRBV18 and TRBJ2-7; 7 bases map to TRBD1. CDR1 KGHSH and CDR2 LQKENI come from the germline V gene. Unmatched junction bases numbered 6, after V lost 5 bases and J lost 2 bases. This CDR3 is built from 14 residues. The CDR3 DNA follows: TGTGCCAGCTCAGTTACCGGGACAGCCTACGAGCAGTACTTC. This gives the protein CASSVTGTAYEQYF.

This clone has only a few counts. The CDR3 region has the DNA TGTGCCAGCAGCCTTGCGACAGGGGACGAGCAGTACTTC. Protein: CASSLATGDEQYF. V usage is TRBV4-2 and J usage is TRBJ2-7; 8 bases line up with TRBD1. The V and J ends lost 4 bases and 5 bases, in that order; junction bases with no gene match: 4. This CDR3 is 13 amino acids long. Germline V gene sequence: CDR1 LGHNA, CDR2 YNFKEQ.

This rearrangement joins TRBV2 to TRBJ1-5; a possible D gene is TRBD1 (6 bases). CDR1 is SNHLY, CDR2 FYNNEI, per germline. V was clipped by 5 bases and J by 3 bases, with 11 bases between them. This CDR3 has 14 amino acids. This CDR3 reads CASSPDSPNQPQHF. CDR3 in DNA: TGTGCCAGCAGTCCGGACAGCCCCAATCAGCCCCAGCATTTT.

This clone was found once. The CDR3 here is CASSVGTSGSETQYF. DNA of the CDR3: TGTGCCAGCAGCGTAGGGACTAGCGGGAGTGAGACCCAGTACTTC. This sequence joins TRBV9 and TRBJ2-5, with 13 bases aligning to TRBD2. J was trimmed by 5 bases and V by 0 bases; bases with no gene match: 1. CDR1 SGDLS and CDR2 YYNGEE come from the germline V gene. The CDR3 is made up of 15 amino acids. Full variable domain (rest looked up from reference TRBV9 and TRBJ2-5): DSGVTQTPKHLITATGQRVTLRCSPRSGDLSVYWYQQSLDQGLQFLIQYYNGEERAKGNILERFSAQQFPDLHSELNLSSLELGDSALYFCASSVGTSGSETQYFGPGTRLLVL.

CDR3 protein: CASSRTGGEDTQYF. CDR3 nucleotides: TGTGCCAGCAGTCGCACGGGGGGGGAGGATACGCAGTATTTT. The V call is TRBV6-6, the J call TRBJ2-3; 8 positions agree with TRBD2. The germline CDR1 and CDR2 sequences are MNHNY and SVGAGI (reference sequence). This CDR3 contains 14 residues. V trimming: 5 bases; J trimming: 6 bases; junction bases outside the gene matches: 7.

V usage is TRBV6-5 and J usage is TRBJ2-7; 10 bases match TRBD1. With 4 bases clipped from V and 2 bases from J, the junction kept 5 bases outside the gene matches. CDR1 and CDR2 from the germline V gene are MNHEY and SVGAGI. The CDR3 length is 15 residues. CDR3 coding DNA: TGTGCCAGCAGTTTCCCGGGACAGGGGACCTACGAGCAGTACTTC. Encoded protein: CASSFPGQGTYEQYF.

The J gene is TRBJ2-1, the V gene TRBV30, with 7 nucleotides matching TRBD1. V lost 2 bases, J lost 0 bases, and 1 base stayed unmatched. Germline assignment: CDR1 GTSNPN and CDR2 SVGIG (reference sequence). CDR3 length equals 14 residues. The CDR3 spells CAWSRQGSYNEQFF. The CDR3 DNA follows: TGTGCCTGGAGTCGACAGGGCTCCTACAATGAGCAGTTCTTC.

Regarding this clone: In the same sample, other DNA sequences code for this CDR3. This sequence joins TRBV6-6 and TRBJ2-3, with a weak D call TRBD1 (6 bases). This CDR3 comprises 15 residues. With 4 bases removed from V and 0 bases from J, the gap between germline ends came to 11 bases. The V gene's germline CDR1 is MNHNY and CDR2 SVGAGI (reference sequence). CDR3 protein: CASSWTEPSTDTQYF. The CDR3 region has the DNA TGTGCCAGCAGTTGGACAGAGCCTAGCACAGATACGCAGTATTTT.

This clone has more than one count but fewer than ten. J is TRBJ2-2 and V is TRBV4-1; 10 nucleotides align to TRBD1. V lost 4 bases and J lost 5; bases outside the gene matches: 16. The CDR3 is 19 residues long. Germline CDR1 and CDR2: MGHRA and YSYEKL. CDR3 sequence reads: CASSPRDWTGGRLTGELFF. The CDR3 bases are TGCGCCAGCAGCCCGCGGGACTGGACAGGGGGTCGATTGACCGGGGAGCTGTTTTTT.

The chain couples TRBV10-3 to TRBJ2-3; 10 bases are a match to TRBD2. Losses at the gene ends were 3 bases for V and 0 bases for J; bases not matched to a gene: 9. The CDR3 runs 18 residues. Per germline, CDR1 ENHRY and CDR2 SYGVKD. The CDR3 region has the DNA TGTGCCATCAGTGATCCAGCGGGAGGGCCTGGGAGCACAGATACGCAGTATTTT. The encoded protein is CAISDPAGGPGSTDTQYF.

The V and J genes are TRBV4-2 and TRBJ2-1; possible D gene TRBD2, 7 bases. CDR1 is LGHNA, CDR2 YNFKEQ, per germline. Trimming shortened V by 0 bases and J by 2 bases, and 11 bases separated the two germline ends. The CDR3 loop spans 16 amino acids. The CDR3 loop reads CASSQEGGATYNEQFF. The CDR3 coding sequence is TGTGCCAGCAGCCAAGAGGGGGGGGCGACCTACAATGAGCAGTTCTTC.

This CDR3 is CASSIEPGDQPQHF. The CDR3, as DNA: TGTGCCAGTAGTATAGAGCCAGGGGATCAGCCCCAGCATTTT. J is TRBJ1-5 and V is TRBV19; possible D gene TRBD1, 6 bases. From germline, CDR1 is LNHDA and CDR2 SQIVND (reference sequence). The CDR3 spans 14 residues. V dropped 0 bases and J dropped 5 bases, with 8 bases sitting between them.

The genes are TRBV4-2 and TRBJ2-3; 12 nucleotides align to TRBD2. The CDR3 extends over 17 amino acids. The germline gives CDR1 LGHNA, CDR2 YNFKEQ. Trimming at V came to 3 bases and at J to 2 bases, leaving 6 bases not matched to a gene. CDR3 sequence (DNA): TGTGCCAGCAGCCAGACTCGACTAGCGGGAGACACAGATACGCAGTATTTT. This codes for CASSQTRLAGDTDTQYF.

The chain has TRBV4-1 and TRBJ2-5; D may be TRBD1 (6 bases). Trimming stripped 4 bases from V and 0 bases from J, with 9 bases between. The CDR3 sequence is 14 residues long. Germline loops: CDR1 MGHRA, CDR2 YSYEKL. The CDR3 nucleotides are TGCGCCAGCAGCCCCCAGGGGTACCAAGAGACCCAGTACTTC. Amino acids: CASSPQGYQETQYF.

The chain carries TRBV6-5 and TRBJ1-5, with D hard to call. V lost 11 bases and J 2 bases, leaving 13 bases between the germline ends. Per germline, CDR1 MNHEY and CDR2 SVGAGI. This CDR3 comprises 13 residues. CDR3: CASTPAGNQPQHF. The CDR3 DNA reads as TGTGCCTCCACACCGGCGGGCAATCAGCCCCAGCATTTT.

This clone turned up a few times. The CDR3 protein is CASSGDRETDTQYF. Here the CDR3 DNA reads TGTGCCAGCAGTGGGGACAGGGAGACAGATACGCAGTATTTT. The V and J genes are TRBV6-1 and TRBJ2-3; 9 bases are a match to TRBD1. In germline, CDR1 is MNHNS, CDR2 SASEGT. J was trimmed by 3 bases and V by 4 bases; bases with no gene match: 2. There are 14 residues in the CDR3.

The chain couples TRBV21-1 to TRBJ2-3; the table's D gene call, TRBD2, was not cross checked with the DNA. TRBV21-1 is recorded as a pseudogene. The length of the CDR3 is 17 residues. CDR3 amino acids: CVSRKGRASGNTDTQYF. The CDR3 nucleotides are TGTGTCAGCAGGAAAGGGAGGGCTAGCGGAAACACAGATACGCAGTATTTT.